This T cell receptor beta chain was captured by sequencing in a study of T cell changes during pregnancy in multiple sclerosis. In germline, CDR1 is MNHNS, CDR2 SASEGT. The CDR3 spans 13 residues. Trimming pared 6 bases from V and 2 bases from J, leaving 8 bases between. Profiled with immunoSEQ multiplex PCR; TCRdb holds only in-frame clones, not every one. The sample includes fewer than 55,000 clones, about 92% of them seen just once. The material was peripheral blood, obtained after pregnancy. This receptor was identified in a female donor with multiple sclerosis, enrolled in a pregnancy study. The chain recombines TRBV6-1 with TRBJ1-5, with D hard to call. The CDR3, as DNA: TGTGCCAGCAGACTGCAGGGCAATCAGCCCCAGCATTTT. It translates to CASRLQGNQPQHF.